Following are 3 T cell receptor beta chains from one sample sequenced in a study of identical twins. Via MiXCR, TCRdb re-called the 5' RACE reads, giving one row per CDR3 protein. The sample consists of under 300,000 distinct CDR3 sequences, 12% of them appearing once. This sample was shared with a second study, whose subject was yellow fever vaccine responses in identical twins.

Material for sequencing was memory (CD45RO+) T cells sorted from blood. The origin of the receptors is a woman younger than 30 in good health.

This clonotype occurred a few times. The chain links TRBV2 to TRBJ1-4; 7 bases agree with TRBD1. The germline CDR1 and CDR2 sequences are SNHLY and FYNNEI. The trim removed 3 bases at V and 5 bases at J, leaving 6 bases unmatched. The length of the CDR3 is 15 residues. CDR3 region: CASSDRGQKNEKLFF. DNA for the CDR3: TGTGCCAGCAGTGATAGGGGACAGAAGAATGAAAAACTGTTTTTT.

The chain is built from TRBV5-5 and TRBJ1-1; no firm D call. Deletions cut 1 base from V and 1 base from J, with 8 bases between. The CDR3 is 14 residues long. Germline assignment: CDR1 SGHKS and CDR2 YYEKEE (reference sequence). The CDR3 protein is CASSLKSWNTEAFF. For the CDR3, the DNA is TGTGCCAGCAGCTTGAAATCCTGGAACACTGAAGCTTTCTTT.

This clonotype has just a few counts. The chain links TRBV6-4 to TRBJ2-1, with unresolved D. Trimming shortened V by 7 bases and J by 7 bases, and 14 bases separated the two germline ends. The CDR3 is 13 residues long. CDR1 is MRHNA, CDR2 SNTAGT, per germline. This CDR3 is CASIRVKWNEQFF. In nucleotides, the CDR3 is TGTGCCAGCATCCGAGTAAAATGGAATGAGCAGTTCTTC.